This TCR beta chain was sequenced in a study of a mutant IDH1 vaccine in newly diagnosed glioma. Across the whole study: Those enrolled had earlier been treated with radiotherapy, temozolomide, or both, mostly both. Whole-study findings and limits: Pseudoprogression seemed unrelated to changes in top peripheral T cell clonotypes.

The sample's time point: week 5, during vaccination. Vaccine doses each comprised 300 ug of mutant IDH1 20-mer peptide, with topical imiquimod. The germline V gene has CDR1 SGHTA and CDR2 FQGNSA. This CDR3 contains 15 residues. On this clone: Its antigen is undetermined.

This table comes from immunoSEQ multiplex PCR, and its TCRdb copy is limited to in-frame clones, with some not included. The sample lists tens of thousands of clones, roughly 78% occurring once. This specimen consisted of PBMCs, obtained from a glioma patient whose treatment included an IDH1 peptide vaccine. This TCR was recovered from a middle-aged man with glioma. This chain links TRBV7-2 with TRBJ2-5; maybe TRBD2 (6 bases). Near its end, the DNA agrees better with TRBJ2-7, so the J call may be wrong. The chain's CDR3 is CASSLGSGSSYEQYF. CDR3 nucleotide sequence: TGTGCCAGCAGCTTAGGGTCCGGGAGCTCCTACGAGCAGTACTTC.